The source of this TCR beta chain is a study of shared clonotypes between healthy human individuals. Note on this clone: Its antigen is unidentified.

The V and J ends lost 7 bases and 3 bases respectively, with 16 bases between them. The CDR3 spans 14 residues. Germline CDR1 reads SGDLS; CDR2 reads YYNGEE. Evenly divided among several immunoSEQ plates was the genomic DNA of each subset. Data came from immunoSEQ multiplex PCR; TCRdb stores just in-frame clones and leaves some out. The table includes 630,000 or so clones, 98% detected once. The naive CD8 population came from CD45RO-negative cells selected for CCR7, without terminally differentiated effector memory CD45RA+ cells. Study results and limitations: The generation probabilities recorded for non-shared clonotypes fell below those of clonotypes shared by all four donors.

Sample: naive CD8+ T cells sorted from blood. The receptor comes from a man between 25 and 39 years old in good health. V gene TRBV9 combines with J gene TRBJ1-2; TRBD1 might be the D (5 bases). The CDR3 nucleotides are TGTGCCAGCGCAATTGGGGACGGAGACTATGGCTACACCTTC. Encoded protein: CASAIGDGDYGYTF. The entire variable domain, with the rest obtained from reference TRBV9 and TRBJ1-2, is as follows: DSGVTQTPKHLITATGQRVTLRCSPRSGDLSVYWYQQSLDQGLQFLIQYYNGEERAKGNILERFSAQQFPDLHSELNLSSLELGDSALYFCASAIGDGDYGYTFGSGTRLTVV.